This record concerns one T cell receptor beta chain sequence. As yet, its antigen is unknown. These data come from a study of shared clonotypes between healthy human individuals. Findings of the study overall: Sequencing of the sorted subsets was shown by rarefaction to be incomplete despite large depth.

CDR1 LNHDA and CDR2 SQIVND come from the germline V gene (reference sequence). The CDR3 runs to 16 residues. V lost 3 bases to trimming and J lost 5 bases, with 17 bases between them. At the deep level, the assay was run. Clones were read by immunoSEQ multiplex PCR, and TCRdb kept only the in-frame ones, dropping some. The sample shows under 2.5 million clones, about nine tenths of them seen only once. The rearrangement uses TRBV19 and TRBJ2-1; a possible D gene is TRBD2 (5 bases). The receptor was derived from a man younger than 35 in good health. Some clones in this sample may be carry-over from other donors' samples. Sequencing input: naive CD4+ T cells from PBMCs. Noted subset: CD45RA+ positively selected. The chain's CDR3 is CASSISSARRHNEQFF. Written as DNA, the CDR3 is TGTGCCAGTAGTATTTCCAGTGCTAGGAGGCACAATGAGCAGTTCTTC.